This T cell receptor (beta chain) appears in the sequencing data of a study of regulatory T cells in long-lasting Graves disease. Study-wide results and caveats: When disease was persistent, TRBV28, TRBJ1-2 and TRBJ2-5 were the favored segments.

Relying on iRepertoire HTBI primers and Arm-PCR of CDR3 regions, the team built TCR beta libraries. MiXCR, run by TCRdb on the multiplex PCR reads, gives a single entry per CDR3 protein. The table records under 450,000 distinct CDR3 sequences, 20% to 25% of them present only once. This clonotype has more than one count but fewer than ten. Antigen specificity is unknown. Germline loops: CDR1 MGHDK, CDR2 SYGVNS. The length of the CDR3 is 14 residues. V lost 3 bases, J lost 3 bases, and 12 bases lay in between. Noted time point: persistent/refractory GD, antithyroid drugs over 5 years with positive TRAb. The TCR library was prepared using RNA isolated from PBMCs. Graves' disease diagnosis used American Thyroid Association guidelines. An endocrinology department in Xi'an, China, recruited the patients.

The TCR originated in a female donor with Graves disease. Sequencing was performed on peripheral blood mononuclear cells (PBMCs), taken when the disease was refractory, from a patient treated with antithyroid drugs. The chain uses TRBV25-1 and TRBJ2-7, with D maybe TRBD1 (6 bases). The CDR3 sequence: CASSDAGEYYEQYF. For the CDR3, the DNA is TGTGCCAGCAGTGACGCAGGGGAGTACTACGAGCAGTACTTC.